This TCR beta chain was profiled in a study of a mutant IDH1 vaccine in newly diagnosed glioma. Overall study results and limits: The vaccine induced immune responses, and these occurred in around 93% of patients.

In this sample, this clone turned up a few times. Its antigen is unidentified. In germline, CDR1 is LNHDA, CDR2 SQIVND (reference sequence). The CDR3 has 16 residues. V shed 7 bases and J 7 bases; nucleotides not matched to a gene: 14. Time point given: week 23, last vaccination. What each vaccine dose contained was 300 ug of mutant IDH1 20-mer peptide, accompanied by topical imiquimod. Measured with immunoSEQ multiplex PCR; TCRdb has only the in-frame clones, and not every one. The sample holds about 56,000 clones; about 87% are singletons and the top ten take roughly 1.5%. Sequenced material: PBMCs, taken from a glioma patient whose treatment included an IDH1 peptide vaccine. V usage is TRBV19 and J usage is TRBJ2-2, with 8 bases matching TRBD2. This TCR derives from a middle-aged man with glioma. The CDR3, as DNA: TGTGCCAGTACCCTTAATGCGGGAGGAAGGGGCGGGGAGCTGTTTTTT. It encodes CASTLNAGGRGGELFF.